A single count supports the clone carrying this T cell receptor (beta chain). The method was immunoSEQ multiplex PCR; TCRdb's version includes in-frame clones alone and lacks a portion of them. This sample has more than 95,000 clones; 65% to 85% occur once, and the top ten carry 2.8%. These data come from a study of radiotherapy plus CTLA-4 blockade in lung cancer. V was clipped by 1 base and J by 2 bases; unmatched bases: 8. CDR3 size: 17 residues. CDR1 is SGHTA and CDR2 is FQGNSA in the germline V gene. The sequence was obtained from a human donor with non-small cell lung cancer who had a partial response to radiotherapy plus ipilimumab. Some clones in this sample may be carry-over from other donors' samples. The chain joins TRBV7-2 to TRBJ2-5, with 9 bases lining up with TRBD2. Material: peripheral blood, obtained from a patient treated with radiotherapy plus ipilimumab. The CDR3 sequence is CASSLGGVAGGQETQYF. The CDR3 coding sequence is TGTGCCAGCAGCTTAGGTGGGGTGGCGGGGGGGCAAGAGACCCAGTACTTC. Filled out from reference TRBV7-2 and TRBJ2-5, the complete variable domain reads GAGVSQSPSNKVTEKGKDVELRCDPISGHTALYWYRQSLGQGLEFLIYFQGNSAPDKSGLPSDRFSAERTGGSVSTLTIQRTQQEDSAVYLCASSLGGVAGGQETQYFGPGTRLLVL.